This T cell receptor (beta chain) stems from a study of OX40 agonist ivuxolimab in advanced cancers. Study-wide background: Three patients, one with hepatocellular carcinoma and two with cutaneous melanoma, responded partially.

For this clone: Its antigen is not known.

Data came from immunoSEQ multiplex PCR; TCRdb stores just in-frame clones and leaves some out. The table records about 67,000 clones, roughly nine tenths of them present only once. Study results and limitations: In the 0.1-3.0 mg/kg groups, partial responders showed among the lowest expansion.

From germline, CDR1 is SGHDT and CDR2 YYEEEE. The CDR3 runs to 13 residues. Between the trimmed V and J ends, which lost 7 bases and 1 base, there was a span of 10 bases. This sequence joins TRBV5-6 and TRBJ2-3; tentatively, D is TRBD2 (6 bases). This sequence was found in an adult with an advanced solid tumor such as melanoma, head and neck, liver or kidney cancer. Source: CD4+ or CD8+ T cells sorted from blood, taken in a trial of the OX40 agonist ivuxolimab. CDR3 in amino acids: CASVSSGTDTQYF. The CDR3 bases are TGTGCCAGCGTGTCTAGCGGCACAGATACGCAGTATTTT.